The 21 T cell receptor beta chains below all came from one sample that was sequenced in a study of beta chain features in type 1 diabetes. Regarding the study as a whole: Type 1 diabetes patients had TCRB CDR3s that were shorter (moderately but significantly so) in all four CD4+ subsets.

Reverse transcription of all isolated RNA meant that expressed TCRB transcripts were sequenced. Sequenced by immunoSEQ multiplex PCR; TCRdb stores in-frame clones only, minus some. The table records fewer than 350,000 clones, 14% to 15% of them present only once. These receptors have no identified antigens. Source material: naive CD4+ T cells from blood. All receptors come from a man aged 18 to 29 with type 1 diabetes.

This clone has more than one count but fewer than ten. This chain uses TRBV11-2 with TRBJ2-1, with TRBD2 as a possible D gene (6 bases). Germline assignment: CDR1 SGHAT and CDR2 FQNNGV. The ends were cut back, 5 bases at V and 5 bases at J, with 19 bases in the middle. The CDR3 consists of 16 residues. CDR3 loop: CASSRIKGGPHNEQFF. As DNA, the CDR3 is TGTGCCAGCAGCCGCATTAAAGGAGGGCCCCACAATGAGCAGTTCTTC. The full variable domain, rest sourced from reference TRBV11-2 and TRBJ2-1, is EAGVAQSPRYKIIEKRQSVAFWCNPISGHATLYWYQQILGQGPKLLIQFQNNGVVDDSQLPKDRFSAERLKGVDSTLKIQPAKLEDSAVYLCASSRIKGGPHNEQFFGPGTRLTVL.

The genes are TRBV7-2 and TRBJ2-5; a weak D match, TRBD1 (6 bases). Germline V gene data show CDR1 as SGHTA and CDR2 as FQGNSA. CDR3 size: 16 residues. Deletions cut 7 bases from V and 1 base from J, with 19 bases between. The CDR3 DNA is TGTGCCAGCACCCAACCATGGGGCAGGGGCCAAGAGACCCAGTACTTC. Its protein product is CASTQPWGRGQETQYF.

A few counts support this clone. This sequence joins TRBV19 and TRBJ2-7; D gene ambiguous. Looked up from germline, CDR1 is LNHDA and CDR2 is SQIVND (reference sequence). The CDR3 covers 14 residues. Trimming stripped 3 bases from V and 0 bases from J, with 9 bases between. The CDR3 loop reads CASSIKRSSYEQYF. The CDR3 nucleotides read TGTGCCAGTAGTATTAAAAGGAGCTCCTACGAGCAGTACTTC.

V gene TRBV5-6 combines with J gene TRBJ1-2; D ambiguous. V lost 3 bases and J 1 base, leaving 10 bases between the germline ends. Germline V gene sequence: CDR1 SGHDT, CDR2 YYEEEE. This CDR3 is built from 14 residues. The CDR3: CASSWSSGNYGYTF. The CDR3 DNA reads as TGTGCCAGCAGCTGGTCATCGGGTAACTATGGCTACACCTTC.

The chain is built from TRBV28 and TRBJ2-7, with D tentatively TRBD2 (6 bases). V was cut by 6 bases and J by 10 bases, with 10 bases left in between. The CDR3 is 10 residues long. Per germline, CDR1 MDHEN and CDR2 SYDVKM. CDR3 sequence: CASSGTLQYF. The CDR3 DNA follows: TGTGCCAGCAGCGGGACTCTACAGTACTTC.

This clone showed up just a few times. The J gene is TRBJ2-1, the V gene TRBV5-1, with 10 bases identical to TRBD2. The CDR3 has 15 amino acids. V was clipped by 0 bases and J by 8 bases; unmatched bases: 5. CDR1 SGHRS and CDR2 YFSETQ come from the germline V gene. The CDR3 coding sequence is TGCGCCAGCAGCTTGGAACTAGCGGGACGGCATGAGCAGTTCTTC. This encodes CASSLELAGRHEQFF.

V gene TRBV29-1 combines with J gene TRBJ2-1; D is possibly TRBD1 (6 bases). Trimming left V 7 bases short and J 5 bases short, with 24 bases between. The CDR3 length is 16 residues. The germline gives CDR1 SQVTM, CDR2 ANQGSEA. This CDR3 is CSAIEGTGRLNNEQFF. CDR3 DNA: TGCAGCGCCATCGAGGGTACAGGGCGGCTAAACAATGAGCAGTTCTTC.

The chain couples TRBV6-1 to TRBJ2-7, with TRBD1 identical over 9 bases. The CDR3 sequence is 14 residues long. Germline values: CDR1 MNHNS, CDR2 SASEGT. Germline trimming cut 6 bases from V and 9 bases from J; bases unmatched to any gene: 12. DNA for the CDR3: TGTGCCAGCAGCAACGGACAGGGGCCTTGGGTGCAGTACTTC. This translates into CASSNGQGPWVQYF.

The chain has TRBV7-2 and TRBJ2-5; 9 bases match TRBD2. This CDR3 spans 12 amino acids. With 5 bases clipped from V and 13 bases from J, the junction kept 8 bases outside the gene matches. Looked up from germline, CDR1 is SGHTA and CDR2 is FQGNSA. CDR3 sequence (DNA): TGTGCCAGCAGCCCCTCGGAGCGGGGGGTGTACTTC. Protein product: CASSPSERGVYF.

This chain links TRBV7-9 with TRBJ1-1; the D gene is possibly TRBD1 (6 bases). The germline CDR1 and CDR2 sequences are SEHNR and FQNEAQ (reference sequence). V lost 7 bases and J lost 3, with 15 bases in between. This CDR3 contains 14 residues. DNA for the CDR3: TGTGCCAGCACCCAGGGGTATGAGGACACTGAAGCTTTCTTT. Its protein is CASTQGYEDTEAFF.

This clone has a handful of counts. This chain links TRBV28 with TRBJ2-3, with 8 bases fitting TRBD2. CDR1 is MDHEN and CDR2 is SYDVKM in the germline V gene. There are 14 residues in the CDR3. J gave up 0 bases and V 8 bases, and 4 bases lay outside the gene matches. The CDR3 nucleotides are TGTGCCAGCCGGGGGGGTCTAAGCACAGATACGCAGTATTTT. Translating it yields CASRGGLSTDTQYF.

This clone has only a few counts. This sequence joins TRBV27 and TRBJ2-3; maybe TRBD2 (5 bases). The CDR3 loop spans 15 amino acids. Germline V gives CDR1 MNHEY, CDR2 SMNVEV (reference sequence). V dropped 0 bases and J dropped 7 bases, with 14 bases sitting between them. The CDR3 bases are TGTGCCAGCAGTTTATCAACACCTCCGGGGTATACGCAGTATTTT. Amino acids: CASSLSTPPGYTQYF.

The V call is TRBV19, the J call TRBJ1-5, with D possibly TRBD1 on 5 matching bases. The germline V gene has CDR1 LNHDA and CDR2 SQIVND (reference sequence). V was trimmed by 7 bases and J by 5 bases, leaving 9 bases between them. This CDR3 has 12 residues. Here the CDR3 DNA reads TGTGCCAGTACCCAGGGCGATCAGCCCCAGCATTTT. Protein sequence: CASTQGDQPQHF. The full variable domain, in which reference TRBV19 and TRBJ1-5 provide the parts outside the CDR3, is DGGITQSPKYLFRKEGQNVTLSCEQNLNHDAMYWYRQDPGQGLRLIYYSQIVNDFQKGDIAEGYSVSREKKESFPLTVTSAQKNPTAFYLCASTQGDQPQHFGDGTRLSIL.

This clone turned up a few times. The chain uses TRBV6-5 and TRBJ2-2; D may be TRBD2 (7 bases). V gave up 6 bases and J gave up 1 base, with 12 bases separating them. The germline V gene has CDR1 MNHEY and CDR2 SVGAGI. CDR3 size: 15 residues. This CDR3 reads CASSRGGRNTGELFF. The CDR3 bases are TGTGCCAGCAGCAGGGGCGGGAGGAACACCGGGGAGCTGTTTTTT.

This clone was seen only a few times. The rearrangement links TRBV30 to TRBJ2-1; D perhaps matches TRBD1 (6 bases). The V and J ends lost 3 bases and 5 bases respectively, with 11 bases between them. Germline CDR1 and CDR2: GTSNPN and SVGIG (reference sequence). CDR3 length: 13 amino acids. CDR3 sequence reads: CAWSARQDNEQFF. The CDR3 nucleotides are TGTGCCTGGAGCGCTAGACAGGACAATGAGCAGTTCTTC.

The CDR3 bases are TGTGCCAGCGCCCTAGCGGGAGGAGAGACCCAGTACTTC. This translates into CASALAGGETQYF. This chain uses TRBV7-9 with TRBJ2-5; 11 bases are shared with TRBD2. The V gene's germline CDR1 is SEHNR and CDR2 FQNEAQ (reference sequence). V lost 8 bases, J lost 4 bases, and 3 bases stayed unmatched. The CDR3 is 13 residues long. Full variable domain (rest looked up from reference TRBV7-9 and TRBJ2-5): DTGVSQNPRHKITKRGQNVTFRCDPISEHNRLYWYRQTLGQGPEFLTYFQNEAQLEKSRLLSDRFSAERPKGSFSTLEIQRTEQGDSAMYLCASALAGGETQYFGPGTRLLVL.

The chain carries TRBV7-6 and TRBJ2-5; possibly TRBD2 for D (5 bases). There are 13 residues in the CDR3. Per germline, CDR1 SGHVS and CDR2 FNYEAQ. Trimming shortened V by 0 bases and J by 5 bases, and 7 bases separated the two germline ends. DNA for the CDR3: TGTGCCAGCAGCTTAGCACCGGGGGAGACCCAGTACTTC. It encodes CASSLAPGETQYF.

This clone occurred a few times. The chain combines TRBV18 with TRBJ1-1, with 8 nucleotides matching TRBD1. The V gene's germline CDR1 is KGHSH and CDR2 LQKENI. Trimming took 3 bases from V and 5 from J; bases not matched to a gene: 8. The CDR3 loop spans 15 amino acids. The CDR3 bases are TGTGCCAGCTCACCGGGGTCAGGGGGCGATACTGAAGCTTTCTTT. It is translated as CASSPGSGGDTEAFF.

The gene calls are TRBV21-1 and TRBJ2-5; the D call in the table, TRBD1, was not verified against the DNA. TRBV21-1 is marked as a pseudogene. This CDR3 has 14 amino acids. CDR3 DNA: TGTGCCAGCAGCATTATCCGGACAGTCGAGACCCAGTACTTC. Translation: CASSIIRTVETQYF.

The chain carries TRBV29-1 and TRBJ2-1; D unclear. Trimming shortened V by 4 bases and J by 7 bases, and 8 bases separated the two germline ends. In germline, CDR1 is SQVTM, CDR2 ANQGSEA. This CDR3 has 11 amino acids. The CDR3 sequence: CSVGARNEQFF. CDR3 sequence (DNA): TGCAGCGTTGGAGCTAGGAATGAGCAGTTCTTC.

The chain employs TRBV5-4 and TRBJ1-6, with a weak D call TRBD1 (6 bases). Germline loops: CDR1 SGHNT, CDR2 YYREEE (reference sequence). CDR3 length equals 15 residues. The V end lost 1 base, the J end lost 7 bases, and 12 bases lay between the germline ends. In DNA, the CDR3 is TGTGCCAGCAGCTTGATTTCGCAGGGGAATTCACCCCTCCACTTT. Translation gives CASSLISQGNSPLHF.